The count of the clone carrying this T cell receptor beta chain is one. What it recognizes is unknown. This sample stems from a study of OX40 agonist ivuxolimab in advanced cancers. General study results and limits: On average, a greater number of expanded clones characterised CD8+ T cells relative to CD4+.

Assay used: immunoSEQ multiplex PCR; TCRdb lists only in-frame clones, some missing. The sample has almost 80,000 clones; less than 85% are singletons. It was autoimmune disease history or systemic immunosuppression that excluded patients. The sequencing used CD4+ or CD8+ T cells sorted from blood, collected in a trial of the OX40 agonist ivuxolimab. The TCR comes from an adult with an advanced solid tumor such as melanoma, head and neck, liver or kidney cancer.

CDR3 nucleotides: TGCGCCAGCAGCCAGTATACCGGGACAGGATACGAGCAGTACTTC. It codes for CASSQYTGTGYEQYF. The chain is built from TRBV4-1 and TRBJ2-7; 8 nucleotides agree with TRBD1. V was pared by 3 bases and J by 4 bases, with 8 bases of the junction left unmatched. Germline V gene lookup returns CDR1 MGHRA and CDR2 YSYEKL. This CDR3 is built from 15 residues.